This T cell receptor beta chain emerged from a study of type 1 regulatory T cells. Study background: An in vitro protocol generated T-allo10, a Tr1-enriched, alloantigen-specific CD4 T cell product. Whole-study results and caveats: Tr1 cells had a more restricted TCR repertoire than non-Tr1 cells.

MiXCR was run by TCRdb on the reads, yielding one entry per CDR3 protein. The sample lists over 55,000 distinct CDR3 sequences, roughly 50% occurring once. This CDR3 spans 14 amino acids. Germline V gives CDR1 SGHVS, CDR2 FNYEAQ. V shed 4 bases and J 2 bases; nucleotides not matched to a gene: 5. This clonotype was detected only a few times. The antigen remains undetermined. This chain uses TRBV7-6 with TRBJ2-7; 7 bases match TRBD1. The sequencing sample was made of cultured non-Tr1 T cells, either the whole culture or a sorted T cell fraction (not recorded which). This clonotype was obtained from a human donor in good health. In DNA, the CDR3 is TGTGCCAGCAGCTCCCGGGACAGTCCCTACGAGCAGTACTTC. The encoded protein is CASSSRDSPYEQYF.